The entry that follows covers one T cell receptor (beta chain) sequence. With 4 bases clipped from V and 1 base from J, the junction kept 17 bases outside the gene matches. Germline CDR1 reads MDHEN; CDR2 reads SYDVKM. CDR3 length: 19 residues. Each CDR3 protein gets one entry after TCRdb re-called the RT-PCR reads with MiXCR. The sample contains about 960,000 distinct CDR3 sequences, roughly 18% of which appear only once. These data originate in a study of patients and donors after allogeneic stem cell transplantation. The chain employs TRBV28 and TRBJ2-5; TRBD2 matches 8 bases. Input material: blood, either unsorted or a sorted T cell fraction (not recorded which). This TCR came from a human donor who was either an allogeneic HSCT recipient or a stem cell or donor lymphocyte infusion donor (not recorded which). It is not recorded whose cells these are; they may come from a transplant donor. The CDR3 spells CASSSDSRGLATAQETQYF. The CDR3 coding sequence is TGTGCCAGCAGTTCCGACAGTCGCGGACTAGCCACCGCCCAAGAGACCCAGTACTTC.